This T cell receptor beta chain originates from a study of cytomegalovirus exposure and HLA in healthy donors. Points from the study as a whole: Association with HLA alleles at 0.05 false discovery rate was found for some 18,000 TCR beta sequences in a later analysis. Researchers reported in a later analysis that common viral pathogens appeared linked to several top clusters. In a later analysis, TCR beta V- and J-gene trimming was associated with a missense DCLRE1C variant.

Points on this clone: Its antigen is still unknown.

The length of the CDR3 is 13 residues. Germline V gene sequence: CDR1 SGHDT, CDR2 YYEEEE. V shed 4 bases and J shed 2 bases, with 10 bases lying between them. In the PCR, 60 Vbeta and 13 Jbeta primers were used. TCRdb's table, derived via immunoSEQ multiplex PCR, lists solely in-frame clones and lacks some. There are approximately 93,000 clones in the sample; approximately 64% occur only once, and 5.9% lies in the top ten. This rearrangement joins TRBV5-6 to TRBJ2-7; D perhaps matches TRBD2 (5 bases). Sequenced: PBMCs. The clonotype comes from a boy under 18 in good health and CMV-seropositive. The CDR3 DNA reads as TGTGCCAGCAGCGTCGGGGTAGCCTACGAGCAGTACTTC. This gives the protein CASSVGVAYEQYF. Combining the CDR3 with reference TRBV5-6 and TRBJ2-7 gives the whole variable domain DAGVTQSPTHLIKTRGQQVTLRCSPKSGHDTVSWYQQALGQGPQFIFQYYEEEERQRGNFPDRFSGHQFPNYSSELNVNALLLGDSALYLCASSVGVAYEQYFGPGTRLTVT.